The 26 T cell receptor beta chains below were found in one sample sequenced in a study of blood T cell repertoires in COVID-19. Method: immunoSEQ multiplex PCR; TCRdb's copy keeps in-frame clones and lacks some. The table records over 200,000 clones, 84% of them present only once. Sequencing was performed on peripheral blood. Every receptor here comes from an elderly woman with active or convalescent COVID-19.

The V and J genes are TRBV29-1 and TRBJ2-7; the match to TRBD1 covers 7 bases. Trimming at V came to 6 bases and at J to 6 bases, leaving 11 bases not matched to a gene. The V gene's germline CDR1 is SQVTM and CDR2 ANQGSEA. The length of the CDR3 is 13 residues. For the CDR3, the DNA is TGCAGCGTCGGACAGGATGCGGTACGCGAGCAGTACTTC. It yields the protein CSVGQDAVREQYF.

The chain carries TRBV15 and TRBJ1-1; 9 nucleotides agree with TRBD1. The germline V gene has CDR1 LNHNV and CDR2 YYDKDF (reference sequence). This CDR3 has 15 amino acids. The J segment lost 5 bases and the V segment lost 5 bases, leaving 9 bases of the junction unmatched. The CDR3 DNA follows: TGTGCCACCAGCCCCGGGACAGGGAGGAGAACTGAAGCTTTCTTT. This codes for CATSPGTGRRTEAFF.

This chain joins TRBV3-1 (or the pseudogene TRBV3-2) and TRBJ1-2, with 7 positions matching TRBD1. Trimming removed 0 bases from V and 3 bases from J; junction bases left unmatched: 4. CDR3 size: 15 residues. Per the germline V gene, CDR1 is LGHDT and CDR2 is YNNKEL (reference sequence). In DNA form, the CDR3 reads TGTGCCAGCAGCCAAGATGGAACAGGGGACTATGGCTACACCTTC. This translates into CASSQDGTGDYGYTF.

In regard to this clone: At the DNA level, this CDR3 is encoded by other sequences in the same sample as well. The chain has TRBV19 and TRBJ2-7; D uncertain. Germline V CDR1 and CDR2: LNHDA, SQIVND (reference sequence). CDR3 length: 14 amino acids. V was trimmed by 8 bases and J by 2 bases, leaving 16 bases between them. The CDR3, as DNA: TGTGCCAGTTCAACGGGTGGCTCCCCCTACGAGCAGTACTTC. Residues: CASSTGGSPYEQYF.

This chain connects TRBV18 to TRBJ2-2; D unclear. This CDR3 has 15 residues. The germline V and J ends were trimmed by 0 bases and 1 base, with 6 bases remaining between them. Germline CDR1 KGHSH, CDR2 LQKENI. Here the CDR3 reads CASSPPFRNTGELFF. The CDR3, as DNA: TGTGCCAGCTCACCACCGTTTAGGAACACCGGGGAGCTGTTTTTT.

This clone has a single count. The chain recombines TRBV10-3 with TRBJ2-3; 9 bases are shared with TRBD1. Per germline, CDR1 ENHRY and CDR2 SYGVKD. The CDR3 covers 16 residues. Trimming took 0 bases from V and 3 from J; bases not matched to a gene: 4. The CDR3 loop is CAISESPTGGTDTQYF. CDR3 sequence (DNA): TGTGCCATCAGTGAGTCCCCGACAGGGGGAACAGATACGCAGTATTTT.

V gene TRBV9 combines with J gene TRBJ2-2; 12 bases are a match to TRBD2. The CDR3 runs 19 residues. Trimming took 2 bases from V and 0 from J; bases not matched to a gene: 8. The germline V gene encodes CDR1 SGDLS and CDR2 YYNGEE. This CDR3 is CASSVKTSGGIANTGELFF. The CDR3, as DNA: TGTGCCAGCAGCGTTAAGACTAGCGGGGGAATAGCGAACACCGGGGAGCTGTTTTTT.

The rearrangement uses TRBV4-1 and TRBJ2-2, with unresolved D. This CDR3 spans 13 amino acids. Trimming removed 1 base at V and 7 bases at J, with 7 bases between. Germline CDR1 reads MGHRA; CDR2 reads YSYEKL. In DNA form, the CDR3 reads TGCGCCAGCAGCCAAGGTCAGGTCGGGGAGCTGTTTTTT. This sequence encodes CASSQGQVGELFF.

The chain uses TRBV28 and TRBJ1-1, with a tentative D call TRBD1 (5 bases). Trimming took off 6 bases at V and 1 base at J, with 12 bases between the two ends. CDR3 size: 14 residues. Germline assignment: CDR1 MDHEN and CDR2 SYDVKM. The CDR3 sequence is CASRPGYWNTEAFF. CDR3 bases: TGTGCCAGCAGGCCAGGGTACTGGAACACTGAAGCTTTCTTT.

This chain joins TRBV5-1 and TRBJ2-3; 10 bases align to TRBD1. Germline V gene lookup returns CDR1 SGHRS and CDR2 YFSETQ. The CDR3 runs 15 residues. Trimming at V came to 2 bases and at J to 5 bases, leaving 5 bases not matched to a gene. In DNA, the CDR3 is TGCGCCAGCAGCTTAGACAGGGGGCAGCGAGATACGCAGTATTTT. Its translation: CASSLDRGQRDTQYF.

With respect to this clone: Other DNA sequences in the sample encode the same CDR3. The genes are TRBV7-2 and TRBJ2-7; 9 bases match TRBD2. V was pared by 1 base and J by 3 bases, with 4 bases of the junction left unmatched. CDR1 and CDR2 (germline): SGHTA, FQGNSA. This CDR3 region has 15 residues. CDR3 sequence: CASSLGGLAYYEQYF. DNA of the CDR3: TGTGCCAGCAGCTTAGGGGGACTAGCATACTACGAGCAGTACTTC.

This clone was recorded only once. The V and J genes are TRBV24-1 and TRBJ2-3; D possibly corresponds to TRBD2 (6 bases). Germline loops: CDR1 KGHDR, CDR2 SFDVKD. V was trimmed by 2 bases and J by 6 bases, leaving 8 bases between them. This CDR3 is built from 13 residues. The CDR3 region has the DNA TGTGCCACCAGTGATTGGAGGGATGATACGCAGTATTTT. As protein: CATSDWRDDTQYF.

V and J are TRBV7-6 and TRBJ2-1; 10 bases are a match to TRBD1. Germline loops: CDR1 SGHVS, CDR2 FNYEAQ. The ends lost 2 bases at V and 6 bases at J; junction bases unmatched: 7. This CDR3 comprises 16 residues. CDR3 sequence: CASSLLFGTGVNEQFF. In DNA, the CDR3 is TGTGCCAGCAGCTTACTATTCGGGACAGGGGTCAATGAGCAGTTCTTC. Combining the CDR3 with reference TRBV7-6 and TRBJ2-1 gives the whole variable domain GAGVSQSPRYKVTKRGQDVALRCDPISGHVSLYWYRQALGQGPEFLTYFNYEAQQDKSGLPNDRFSAERPEGSISTLTIQRTEQRDSAMYRCASSLLFGTGVNEQFFGPGTRLTVL.

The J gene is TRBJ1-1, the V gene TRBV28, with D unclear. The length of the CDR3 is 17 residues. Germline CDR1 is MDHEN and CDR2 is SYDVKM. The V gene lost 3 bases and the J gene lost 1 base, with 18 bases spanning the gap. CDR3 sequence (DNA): TGTGCCAGCAGTTTTGTCGGTTTAAAAATTAAGAACACTGAAGCTTTCTTT. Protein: CASSFVGLKIKNTEAFF.

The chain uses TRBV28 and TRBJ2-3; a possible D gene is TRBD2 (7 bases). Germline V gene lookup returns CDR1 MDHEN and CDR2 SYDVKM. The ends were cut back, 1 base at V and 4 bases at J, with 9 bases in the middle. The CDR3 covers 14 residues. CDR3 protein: CASSLSGGPDTQYF. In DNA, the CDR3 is TGTGCCAGCAGTTTATCCGGGGGGCCAGATACGCAGTATTTT.

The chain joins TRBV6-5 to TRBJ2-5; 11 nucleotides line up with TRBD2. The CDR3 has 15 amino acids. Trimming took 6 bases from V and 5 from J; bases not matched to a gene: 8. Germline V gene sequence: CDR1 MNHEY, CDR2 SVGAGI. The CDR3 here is CASSPGLAVLETQYF. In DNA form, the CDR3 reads TGTGCCAGCAGCCCGGGACTAGCGGTACTGGAGACCCAGTACTTC.

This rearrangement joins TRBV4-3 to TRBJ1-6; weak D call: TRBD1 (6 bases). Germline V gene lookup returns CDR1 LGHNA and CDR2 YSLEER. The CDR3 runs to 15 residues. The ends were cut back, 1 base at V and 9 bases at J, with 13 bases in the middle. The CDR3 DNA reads TGCGCCAGCAGCCAAGTTACAGGGTCTGGTTCACCCCTCCACTTT. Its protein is CASSQVTGSGSPLHF.

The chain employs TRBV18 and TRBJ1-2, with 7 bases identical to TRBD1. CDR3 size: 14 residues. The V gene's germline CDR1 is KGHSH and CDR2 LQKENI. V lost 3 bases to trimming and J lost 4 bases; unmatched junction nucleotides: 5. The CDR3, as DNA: TGTGCCAGCTCACCCTCGGGACAGTTCTATGGCTACACCTTC. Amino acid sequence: CASSPSGQFYGYTF. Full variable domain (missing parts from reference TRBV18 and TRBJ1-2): NAGVMQNPRHLVRRRGQEARLRCSPMKGHSHVYWYRQLPEEGLKFMVYLQKENIIDESGMPKERFSAEFPKEGPSILRIQQVVRGDSAAYFCASSPSGQFYGYTFGSGTRLTVV.

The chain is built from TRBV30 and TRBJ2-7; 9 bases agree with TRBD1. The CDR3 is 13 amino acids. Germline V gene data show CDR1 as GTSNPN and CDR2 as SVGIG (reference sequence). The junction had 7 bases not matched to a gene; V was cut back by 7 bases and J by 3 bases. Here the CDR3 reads CAFSKGQGYEQYF. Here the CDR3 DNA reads TGTGCCTTTTCTAAGGGACAGGGCTACGAGCAGTACTTC.

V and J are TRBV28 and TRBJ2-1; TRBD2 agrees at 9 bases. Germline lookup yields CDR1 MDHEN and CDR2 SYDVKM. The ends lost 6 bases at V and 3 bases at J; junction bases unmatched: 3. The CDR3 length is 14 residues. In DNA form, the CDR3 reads TGTGCCAGCAGGGGCGGGGGGGTCTACAATGAGCAGTTCTTC. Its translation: CASRGGGVYNEQFF.

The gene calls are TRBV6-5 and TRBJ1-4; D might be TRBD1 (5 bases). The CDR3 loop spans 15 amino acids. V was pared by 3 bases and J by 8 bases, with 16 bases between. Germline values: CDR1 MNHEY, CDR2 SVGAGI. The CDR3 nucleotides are TGTGCCAGCAGTTATCAGACAGAAGCCCGGGAAAAACTGTTTTTT. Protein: CASSYQTEAREKLFF.

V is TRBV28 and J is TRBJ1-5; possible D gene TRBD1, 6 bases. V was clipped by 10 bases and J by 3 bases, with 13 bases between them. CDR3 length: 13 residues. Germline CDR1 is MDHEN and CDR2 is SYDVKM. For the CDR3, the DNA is TGTGCCATGGGCAGGGGTTTCAATCAGCCCCAGCATTTT. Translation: CAMGRGFNQPQHF.

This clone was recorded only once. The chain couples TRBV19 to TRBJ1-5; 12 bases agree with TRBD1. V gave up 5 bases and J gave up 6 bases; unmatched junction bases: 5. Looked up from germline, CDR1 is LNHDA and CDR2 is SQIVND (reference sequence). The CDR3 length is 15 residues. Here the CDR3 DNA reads TGTGCCAGTAGTCCCGGGACAGGGGGCTTTCAGCCCCAGCATTTT. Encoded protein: CASSPGTGGFQPQHF.

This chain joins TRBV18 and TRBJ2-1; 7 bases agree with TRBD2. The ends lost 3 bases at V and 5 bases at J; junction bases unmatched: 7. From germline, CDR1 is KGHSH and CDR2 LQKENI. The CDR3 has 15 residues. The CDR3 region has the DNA TGTGCCAGCTCACCTGGACTGGGGAGGGACAATGAGCAGTTCTTC. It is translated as CASSPGLGRDNEQFF.

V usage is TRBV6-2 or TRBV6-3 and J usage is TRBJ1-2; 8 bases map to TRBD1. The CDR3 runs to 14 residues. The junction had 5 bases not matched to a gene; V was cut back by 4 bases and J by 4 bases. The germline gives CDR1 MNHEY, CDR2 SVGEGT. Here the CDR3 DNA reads TGTGCCAGCAGTTTGCGGACAGGGCTCTATGGCTACACCTTC. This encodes CASSLRTGLYGYTF.

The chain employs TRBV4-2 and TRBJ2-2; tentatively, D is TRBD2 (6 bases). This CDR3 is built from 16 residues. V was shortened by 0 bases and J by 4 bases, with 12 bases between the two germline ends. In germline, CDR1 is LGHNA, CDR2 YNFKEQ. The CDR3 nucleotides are TGTGCCAGCAGCCAAGAAACTAGCTGGTCCACCGGGGAGCTGTTTTTT. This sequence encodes CASSQETSWSTGELFF.